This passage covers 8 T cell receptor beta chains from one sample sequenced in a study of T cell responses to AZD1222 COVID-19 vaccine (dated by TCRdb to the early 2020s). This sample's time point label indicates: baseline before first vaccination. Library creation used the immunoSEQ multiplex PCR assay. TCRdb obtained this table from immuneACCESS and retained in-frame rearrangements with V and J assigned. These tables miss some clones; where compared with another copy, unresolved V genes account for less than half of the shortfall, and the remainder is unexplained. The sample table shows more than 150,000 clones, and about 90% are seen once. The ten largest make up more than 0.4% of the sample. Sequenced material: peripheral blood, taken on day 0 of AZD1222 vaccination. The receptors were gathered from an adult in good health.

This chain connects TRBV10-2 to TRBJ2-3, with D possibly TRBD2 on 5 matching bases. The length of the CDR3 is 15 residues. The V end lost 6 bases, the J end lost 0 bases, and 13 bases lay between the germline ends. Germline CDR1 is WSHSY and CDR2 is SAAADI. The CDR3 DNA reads TGCGCCAGCAGCTCCGAGGGAGACAGCACAGATACGCAGTATTTT. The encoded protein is CASSSEGDSTDTQYF.

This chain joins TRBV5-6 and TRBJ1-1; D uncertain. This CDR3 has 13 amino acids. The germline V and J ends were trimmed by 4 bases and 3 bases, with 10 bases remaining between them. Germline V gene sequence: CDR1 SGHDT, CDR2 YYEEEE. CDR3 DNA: TGTGCCAGCAGCCTAGGTCGGCACACTGAAGCTTTCTTT. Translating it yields CASSLGRHTEAFF.

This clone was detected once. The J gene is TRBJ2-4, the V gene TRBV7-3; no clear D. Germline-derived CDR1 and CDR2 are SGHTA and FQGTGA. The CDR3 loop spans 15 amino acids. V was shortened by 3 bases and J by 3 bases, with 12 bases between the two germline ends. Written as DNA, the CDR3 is TGTGCCAGCAGCTTTGACTCCCGAGGCAAAAACATTCAGTACTTC. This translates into CASSFDSRGKNIQYF.

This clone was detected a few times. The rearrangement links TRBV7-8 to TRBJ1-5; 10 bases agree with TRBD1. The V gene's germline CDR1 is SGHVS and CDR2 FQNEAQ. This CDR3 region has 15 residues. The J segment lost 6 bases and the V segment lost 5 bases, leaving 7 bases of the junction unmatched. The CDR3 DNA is TGTGCCAGCAGCCTCCGACAGGGGGCAGCTCAGCCCCAGCATTTT. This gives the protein CASSLRQGAAQPQHF.

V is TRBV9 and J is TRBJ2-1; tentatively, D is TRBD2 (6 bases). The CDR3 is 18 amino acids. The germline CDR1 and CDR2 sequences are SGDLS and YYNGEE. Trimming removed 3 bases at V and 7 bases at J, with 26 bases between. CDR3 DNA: TGTGCCAGCAGCGATCCGATGGAAGGCGGGACCGTAGTAAATGAGCAGTTCTTC. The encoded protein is CASSDPMEGGTVVNEQFF.

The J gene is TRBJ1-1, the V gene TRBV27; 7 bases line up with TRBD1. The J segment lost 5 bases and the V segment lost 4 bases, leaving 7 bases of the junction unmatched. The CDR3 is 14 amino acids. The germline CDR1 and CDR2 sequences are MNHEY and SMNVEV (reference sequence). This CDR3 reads CASSYRGDDTEAFF. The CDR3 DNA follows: TGTGCCAGCAGTTACAGGGGCGATGATACTGAAGCTTTCTTT.

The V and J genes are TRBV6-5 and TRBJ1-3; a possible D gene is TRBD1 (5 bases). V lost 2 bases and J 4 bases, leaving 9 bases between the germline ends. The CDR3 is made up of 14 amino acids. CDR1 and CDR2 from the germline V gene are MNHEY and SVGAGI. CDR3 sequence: CASSYSRAGNTIYF. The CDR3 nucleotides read TGTGCCAGCAGTTACAGCAGGGCCGGAAACACCATATATTTT.

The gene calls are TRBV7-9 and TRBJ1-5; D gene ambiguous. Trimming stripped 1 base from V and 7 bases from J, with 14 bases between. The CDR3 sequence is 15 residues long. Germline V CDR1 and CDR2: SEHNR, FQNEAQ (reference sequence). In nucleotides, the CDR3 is TGTGCCAGCAGCTTAGAGGGCCTCGTGGGGCAGCCCCAGCATTTT. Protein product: CASSLEGLVGQPQHF.